This T cell receptor beta chain came from a study of T cell responses to AZD1222 COVID-19 vaccine. From germline, CDR1 is SEHNR and CDR2 FQNEAQ (reference sequence). The CDR3 spans 15 residues. With 6 bases clipped from V and 1 base from J, the junction kept 7 bases outside the gene matches. Analyses pooled second doses at about 4 or about 12 weeks. The assay was immunoSEQ multiplex PCR, and TCRdb's table has in-frame clones only and misses some. Of some 110,000 clones in the sample, more than 85% were seen once. This clone was recorded once. The specimen comprised peripheral blood, sampled 28 days after the second AZD1222 dose. This rearrangement joins TRBV7-9 to TRBJ1-1, with 8 bases that match TRBD1. The TCR was taken from an adult who received the AZD1222 COVID-19 vaccine. CDR3 amino acids: CASRPPGTGNTEAFF. CDR3 sequence (DNA): TGTGCCAGCAGACCCCCCGGGACAGGGAACACTGAAGCTTTCTTT.